Below are 7 T cell receptor beta chains sequenced from a single sample in a study of a mutant IDH1 vaccine in newly diagnosed glioma. Some clones are missing from TCRdb's copy, which holds only in-frame ones; the method was immunoSEQ multiplex PCR. The data show about 94,000 clones, around nine tenths seen once. The time point was: week 47, end of study. A 20-mer mutant IDH1 peptide at 300 ug was injected subcutaneously with topical imiquimod. Antigen specificity for these receptors is unknown. Sequencing used PBMCs, obtained from a glioma patient whose treatment included an IDH1 peptide vaccine. The receptors here all came from a woman in her 50s with glioma.

The chain is built from TRBV27 and TRBJ2-1, with TRBD2 matching 13 bases. Trimming took 6 bases from V and 9 from J; bases not matched to a gene: 11. From germline, CDR1 is MNHEY and CDR2 SMNVEV (reference sequence). This CDR3 spans 16 amino acids. The CDR3, as DNA: TGTGCCAGCAGCCTAAAGACTAGCGGGAGGTTGAGTGAGCAGTTCTTC. Translated: CASSLKTSGRLSEQFF.

The chain combines TRBV5-8 with TRBJ2-3; D remains unclear. The CDR3 sequence is 14 residues long. With 0 bases removed from V and 3 bases from J, the gap between germline ends came to 8 bases. The V gene's germline CDR1 is SGHTS and CDR2 YDEGEE. The CDR3 DNA is TGTGCCAGCAGCTTGGATTGGGGTACAGATACGCAGTATTTT. Its translation: CASSLDWGTDTQYF. Together with reference TRBV5-8 and TRBJ2-3, the CDR3 gives the full variable domain: EAGVTQSPTHLIKTRGQQATLRCSPISGHTSVYWYQQALGLGLQFLLWYDEGEERNRGNFPPRFSGRQFPNYSSELNVNALELEDSALYLCASSLDWGTDTQYFGPGTRLTVL.

The chain combines TRBV19 with TRBJ2-5; 9 bases map to TRBD1. Looked up from germline, CDR1 is LNHDA and CDR2 is SQIVND (reference sequence). This CDR3 comprises 14 residues. V lost 8 bases to trimming and J lost 5 bases; unmatched junction nucleotides: 9. CDR3 sequence: CASSPNRGLETQYF. The CDR3 bases are TGTGCCAGTTCGCCCAACAGGGGGCTGGAGACCCAGTACTTC.

This clone was observed once. The chain joins TRBV13 to TRBJ2-1; TRBD1 aligns across 8 bases. Per the germline V gene, CDR1 is PRHDT and CDR2 is FYEKMQ (reference sequence). The CDR3 has 15 amino acids. V shed 0 bases and J 12 bases; nucleotides not matched to a gene: 10. The chain's CDR3 is CASSLGPTTGVGQFF. DNA of the CDR3: TGTGCCAGCAGCTTAGGCCCAACGACAGGGGTCGGGCAGTTCTTC.

The chain is built from TRBV18 and TRBJ2-2, with D possibly being TRBD1 (6 bases). The V gene lost 4 bases and the J gene lost 0 bases, with 12 bases spanning the gap. Germline lookup yields CDR1 KGHSH and CDR2 LQKENI. This CDR3 comprises 16 residues. CDR3 residues: CASSLSDSSNTGELFF. CDR3 DNA sequence: TGTGCCAGCTCACTATCGGACAGTTCGAACACCGGGGAGCTGTTTTTT.

This sequence joins TRBV19 and TRBJ1-2; D unclear. Germline-derived CDR1 and CDR2 are LNHDA and SQIVND (reference sequence). V was pared by 6 bases and J by 0 bases, with 14 bases between. This CDR3 spans 15 amino acids. The CDR3 DNA reads TGTGCCAGTAGGATGGGTCCAGAGCCTAACTATGGCTACACCTTC. Encoded protein: CASRMGPEPNYGYTF.

The chain couples TRBV30 to TRBJ1-1, with 9 bases that match TRBD1. V was pared by 0 bases and J by 6 bases, with 5 bases of the junction left unmatched. Germline lookup yields CDR1 GTSNPN and CDR2 SVGIG (reference sequence). The CDR3 loop spans 14 amino acids. CDR3: CAWSVWGTGPEAFF. The CDR3 DNA follows: TGTGCCTGGAGTGTATGGGGGACAGGGCCTGAAGCTTTCTTT.